This entry features one TCR beta chain sequence. Its matching antigen is unknown. Trimming removed 5 bases from V and 8 bases from J; junction bases left unmatched: 2. The CDR3 sequence is 11 residues long. This specimen comes from a study of blood T cells in healthy people across ages. Study-level findings and limits: Strong correlation linked observed beta diversity and percent naive T cells.

A J-beta primer mix and a sample-barcoded 5' primer were used in a second PCR of roughly 6 to 11 cycles. Every sample gave at least 3 million paired-end reads containing CDR3. MiXCR, run by TCRdb on the 5' RACE reads, gives a single entry per CDR3 protein. Altogether about 800,000 distinct CDR3 sequences are present, around 25% being singletons, with the ten largest covering under 4.5%. Those donating, healthy Caucasian individuals from Russia, were aged roughly 6 to 90. This sample was shared with a second study, whose subject was T cells of mothers and their children.

The chain joins TRBV12-3 or TRBV12-4 to TRBJ1-1; 7 bases match TRBD1. This TCR was sampled from a boy aged 5-17 years in good health. Sequencing was done on a sample of blood. Here the CDR3 DNA reads TGTGCCAGCAGTGCGGACAGGGAAGCTTTCTTT. Its translation is CASSADREAFF.